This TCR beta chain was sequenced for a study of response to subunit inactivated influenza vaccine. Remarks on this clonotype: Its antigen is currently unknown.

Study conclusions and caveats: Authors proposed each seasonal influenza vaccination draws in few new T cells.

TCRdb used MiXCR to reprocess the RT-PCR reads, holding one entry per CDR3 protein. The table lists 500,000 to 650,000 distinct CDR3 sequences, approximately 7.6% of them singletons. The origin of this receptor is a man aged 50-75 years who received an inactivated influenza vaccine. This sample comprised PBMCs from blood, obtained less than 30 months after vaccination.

As DNA, the CDR3 is TGCGCCAGCAGCTTTCAGGCTTCTGAAAAACTGTTTTTT. This gives the protein CASSFQASEKLFF. The V call is TRBV5-1, the J call TRBJ1-4; no clear D gene. Germline V gene lookup returns CDR1 SGHRS and CDR2 YFSETQ. CDR3 size: 13 residues. V shed 2 bases and J shed 7 bases, with 9 bases lying between them.